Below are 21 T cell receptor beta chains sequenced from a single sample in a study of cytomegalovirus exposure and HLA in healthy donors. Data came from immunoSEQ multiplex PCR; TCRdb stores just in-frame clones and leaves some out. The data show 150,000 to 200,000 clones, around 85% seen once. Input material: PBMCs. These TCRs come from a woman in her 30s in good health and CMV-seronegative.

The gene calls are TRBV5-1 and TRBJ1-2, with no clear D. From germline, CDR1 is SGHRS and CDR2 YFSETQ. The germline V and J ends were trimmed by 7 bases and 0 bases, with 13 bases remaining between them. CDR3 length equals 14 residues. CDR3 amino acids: CASRARGSNYGYTF. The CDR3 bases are TGCGCCAGCCGAGCCCGGGGATCTAACTATGGCTACACCTTC.

In DNA form, the CDR3 reads TGTGCCAGCAGCTTAGGGACGCCAAGGGACGAGCAGTACTTC. It translates to CASSLGTPRDEQYF. The chain combines TRBV7-2 with TRBJ2-7, with D uncertain. Germline values: CDR1 SGHTA, CDR2 FQGNSA. The CDR3 totals 14 residues. V shed 1 base and J shed 5 bases, with 12 bases lying between them.

For the CDR3, the DNA is TGTGCCAGCAGGGAACGGGGACTGTCCAATGAGCAGTTCTTC. This encodes CASRERGLSNEQFF. The chain couples TRBV2 to TRBJ2-1; D is possibly TRBD2 (6 bases). Trimming took 6 bases from V and 6 from J, leaving 15 bases between them. CDR3 length equals 14 residues. In germline, CDR1 is SNHLY, CDR2 FYNNEI.

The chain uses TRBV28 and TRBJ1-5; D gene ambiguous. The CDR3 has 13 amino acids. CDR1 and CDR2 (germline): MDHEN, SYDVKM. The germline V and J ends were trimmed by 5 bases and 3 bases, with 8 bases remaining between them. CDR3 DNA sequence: TGTGCCAGCAGTAAGGGTTTCAATCAGCCCCAGCATTTT. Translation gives CASSKGFNQPQHF.

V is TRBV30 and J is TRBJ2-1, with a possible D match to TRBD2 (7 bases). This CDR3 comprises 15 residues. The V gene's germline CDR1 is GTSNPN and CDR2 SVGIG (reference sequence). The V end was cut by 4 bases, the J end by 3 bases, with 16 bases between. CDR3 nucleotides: TGTGCCTGGAACCCGGGACTACAGGGCTACAATGAGCAGTTCTTC. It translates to CAWNPGLQGYNEQFF.

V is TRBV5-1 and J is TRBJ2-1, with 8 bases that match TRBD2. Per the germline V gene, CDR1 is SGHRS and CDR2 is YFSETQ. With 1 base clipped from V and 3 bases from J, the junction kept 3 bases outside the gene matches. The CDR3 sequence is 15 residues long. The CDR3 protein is CASSLSSGSYNEQFF. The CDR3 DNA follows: TGCGCCAGCAGCTTGTCCAGCGGGAGCTACAATGAGCAGTTCTTC.

The CDR3 DNA follows: TGTGCCACCAGCAGAGACCGGGACGGGTCCTACGAGCAGTACTTC. It encodes CATSRDRDGSYEQYF. This chain links TRBV15 with TRBJ2-7; D may match TRBD1 or TRBD2 (5 bases each). Germline V gives CDR1 LNHNV, CDR2 YYDKDF (reference sequence). Trimming took off 0 bases at V and 1 base at J, with 10 bases between the two ends. The CDR3 length is 15 residues.

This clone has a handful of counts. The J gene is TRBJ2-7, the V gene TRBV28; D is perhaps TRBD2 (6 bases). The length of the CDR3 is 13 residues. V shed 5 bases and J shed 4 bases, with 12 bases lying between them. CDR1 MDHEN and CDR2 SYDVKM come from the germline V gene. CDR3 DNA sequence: TGTGCCAGCAGTCTAGGGACTTCATACGAGCAGTACTTC. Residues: CASSLGTSYEQYF.

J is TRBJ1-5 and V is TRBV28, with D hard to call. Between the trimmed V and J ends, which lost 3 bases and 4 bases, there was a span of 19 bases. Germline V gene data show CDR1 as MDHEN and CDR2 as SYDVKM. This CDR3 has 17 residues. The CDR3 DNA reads TGTGCCAGCAGTTTTTTTGACCCTCGGGGAGGGAATCAGCCCCAGCATTTT. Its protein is CASSFFDPRGGNQPQHF.

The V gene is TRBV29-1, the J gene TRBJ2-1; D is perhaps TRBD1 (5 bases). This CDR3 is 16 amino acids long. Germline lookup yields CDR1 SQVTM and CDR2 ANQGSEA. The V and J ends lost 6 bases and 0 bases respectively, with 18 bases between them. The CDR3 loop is CSVAGFWGSSYNEQFF. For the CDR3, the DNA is TGCAGCGTCGCAGGGTTTTGGGGAAGCTCCTACAATGAGCAGTTCTTC.

The CDR3 sequence is CASRPGEGYQPQHF. The CDR3 nucleotides are TGTGCCAGCAGGCCGGGGGAGGGCTATCAGCCCCAGCATTTT. V and J are TRBV27 and TRBJ1-5; maybe TRBD1 (5 bases). The V gene lost 6 bases and the J gene lost 5 bases, with 14 bases spanning the gap. This CDR3 spans 14 amino acids. Per germline, CDR1 MNHEY and CDR2 SMNVEV (reference sequence).

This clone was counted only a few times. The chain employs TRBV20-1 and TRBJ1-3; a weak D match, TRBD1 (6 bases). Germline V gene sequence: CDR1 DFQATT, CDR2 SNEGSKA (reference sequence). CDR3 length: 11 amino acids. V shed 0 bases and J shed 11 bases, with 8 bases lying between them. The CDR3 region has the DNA TGCAGTGCTAGAGACAACAGGGCCATATATTTT. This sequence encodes CSARDNRAIYF.

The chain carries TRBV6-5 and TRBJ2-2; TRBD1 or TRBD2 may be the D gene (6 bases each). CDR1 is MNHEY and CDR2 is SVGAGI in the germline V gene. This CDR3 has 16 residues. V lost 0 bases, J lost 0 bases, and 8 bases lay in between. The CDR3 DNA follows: TGTGCCAGCAGTTACTCGAGGGGGGCGAACACCGGGGAGCTGTTTTTT. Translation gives CASSYSRGANTGELFF.

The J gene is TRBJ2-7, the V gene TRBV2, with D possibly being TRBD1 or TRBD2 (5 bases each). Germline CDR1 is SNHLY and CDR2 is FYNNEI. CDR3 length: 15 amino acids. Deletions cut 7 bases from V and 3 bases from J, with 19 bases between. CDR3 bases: TGTGCCAGCATTCCGGGACGGGGCTCCCACTACGAGCAGTACTTC. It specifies CASIPGRGSHYEQYF.

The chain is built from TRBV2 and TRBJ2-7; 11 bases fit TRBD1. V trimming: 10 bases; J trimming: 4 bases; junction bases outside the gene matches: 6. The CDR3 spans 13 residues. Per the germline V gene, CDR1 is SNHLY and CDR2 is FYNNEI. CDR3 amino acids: CATQDRGRYEQYF. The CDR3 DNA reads TGTGCCACGCAGGACAGGGGGCGATACGAGCAGTACTTC.

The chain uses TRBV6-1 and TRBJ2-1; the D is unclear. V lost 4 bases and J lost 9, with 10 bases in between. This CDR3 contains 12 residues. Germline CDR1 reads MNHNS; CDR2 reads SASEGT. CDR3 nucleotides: TGTGCCAGCAGTGGGCGAGGTGGTGAGCAGTTCTTC. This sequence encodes CASSGRGGEQFF.

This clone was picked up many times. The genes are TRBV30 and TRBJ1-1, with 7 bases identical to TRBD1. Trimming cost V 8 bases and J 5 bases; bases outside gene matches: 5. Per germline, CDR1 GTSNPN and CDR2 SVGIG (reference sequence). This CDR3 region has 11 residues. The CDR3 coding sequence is TGTGCCGCAGACAGGGATACTGAAGCTTTCTTT. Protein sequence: CAADRDTEAFF.

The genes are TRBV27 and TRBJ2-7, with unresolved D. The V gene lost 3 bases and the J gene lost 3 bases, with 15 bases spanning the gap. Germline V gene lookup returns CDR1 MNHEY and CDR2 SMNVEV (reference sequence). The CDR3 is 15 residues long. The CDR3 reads CASSLGYPGFYEQYF. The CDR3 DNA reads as TGTGCCAGCAGTTTGGGTTATCCTGGGTTCTACGAGCAGTACTTC.

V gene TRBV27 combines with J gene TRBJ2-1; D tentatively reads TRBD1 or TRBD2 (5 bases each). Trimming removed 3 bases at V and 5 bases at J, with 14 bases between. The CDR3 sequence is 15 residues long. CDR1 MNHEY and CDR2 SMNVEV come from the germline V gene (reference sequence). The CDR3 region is CASSFLPLGDNEQFF. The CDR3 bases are TGTGCCAGCAGTTTCCTCCCACTGGGGGACAATGAGCAGTTCTTC.

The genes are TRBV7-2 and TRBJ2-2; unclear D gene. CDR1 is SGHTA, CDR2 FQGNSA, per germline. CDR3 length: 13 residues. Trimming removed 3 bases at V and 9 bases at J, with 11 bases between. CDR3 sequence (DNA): TGTGCCAGCAGCTTGGGTCCCTTCTGGGAGCTGTTTTTT. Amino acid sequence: CASSLGPFWELFF.

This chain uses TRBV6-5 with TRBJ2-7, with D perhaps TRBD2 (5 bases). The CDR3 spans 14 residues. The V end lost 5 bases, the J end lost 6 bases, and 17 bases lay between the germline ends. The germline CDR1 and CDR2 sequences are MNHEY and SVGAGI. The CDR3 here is CASSLKGPRGEQYF. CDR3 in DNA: TGTGCCAGCAGTCTCAAAGGTCCCCGGGGCGAGCAGTACTTC.